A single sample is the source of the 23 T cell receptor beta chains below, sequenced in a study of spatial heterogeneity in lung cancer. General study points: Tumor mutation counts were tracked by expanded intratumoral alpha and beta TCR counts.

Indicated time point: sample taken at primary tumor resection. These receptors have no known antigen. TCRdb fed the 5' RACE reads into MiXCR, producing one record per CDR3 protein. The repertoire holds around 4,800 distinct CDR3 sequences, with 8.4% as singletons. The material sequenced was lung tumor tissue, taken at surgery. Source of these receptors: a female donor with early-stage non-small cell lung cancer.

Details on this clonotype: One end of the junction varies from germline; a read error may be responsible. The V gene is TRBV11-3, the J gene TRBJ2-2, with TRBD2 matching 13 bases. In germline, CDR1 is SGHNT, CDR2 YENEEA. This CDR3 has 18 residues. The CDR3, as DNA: TGTGCCAGCGGCCTATTACTAGCGGGGGGGCTCAACACCGAGGAGCTGTTTTTT. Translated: CASGLLLAGGLNTEELFF.

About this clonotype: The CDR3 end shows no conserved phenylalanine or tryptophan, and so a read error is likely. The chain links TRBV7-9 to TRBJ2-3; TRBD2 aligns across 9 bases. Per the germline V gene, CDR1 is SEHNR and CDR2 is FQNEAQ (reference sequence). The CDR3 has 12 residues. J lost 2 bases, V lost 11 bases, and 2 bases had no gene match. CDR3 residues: CAAGGYTDTQYY. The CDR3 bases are TGTGCCGCGGGGGGGTACACAGATACGCAGTATTAT.

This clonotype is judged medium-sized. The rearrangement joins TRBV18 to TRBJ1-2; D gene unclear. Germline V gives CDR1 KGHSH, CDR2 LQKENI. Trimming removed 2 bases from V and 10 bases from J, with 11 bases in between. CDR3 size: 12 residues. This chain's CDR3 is CASSPGPGLYTF. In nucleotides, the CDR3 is TGTGCCAGCTCACCAGGGCCAGGCCTCTACACCTTC.

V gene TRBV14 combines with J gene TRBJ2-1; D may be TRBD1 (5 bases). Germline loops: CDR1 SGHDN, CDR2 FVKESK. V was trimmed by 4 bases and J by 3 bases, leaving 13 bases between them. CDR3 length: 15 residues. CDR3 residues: CASSPQGLLYNEQFF. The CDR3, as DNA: TGTGCCAGCAGCCCCCAGGGTCTCCTCTACAATGAGCAGTTCTTC.

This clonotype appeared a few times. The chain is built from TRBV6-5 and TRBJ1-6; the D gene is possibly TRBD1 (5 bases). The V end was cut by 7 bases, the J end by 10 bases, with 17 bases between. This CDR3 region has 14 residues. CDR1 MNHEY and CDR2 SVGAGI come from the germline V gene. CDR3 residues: CASIALSGASPLHF. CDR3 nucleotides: TGTGCCAGCATCGCCCTATCCGGGGCCTCACCCCTCCACTTT.

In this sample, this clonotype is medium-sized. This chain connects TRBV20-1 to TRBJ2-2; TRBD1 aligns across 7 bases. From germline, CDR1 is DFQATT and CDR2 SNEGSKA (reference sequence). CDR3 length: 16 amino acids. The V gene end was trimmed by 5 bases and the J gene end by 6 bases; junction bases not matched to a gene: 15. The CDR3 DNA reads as TGCAGTGCTCCGAGACCGACAGGGATATTTGCCGGGGAGCTGTTTTTT. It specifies CSAPRPTGIFAGELFF.

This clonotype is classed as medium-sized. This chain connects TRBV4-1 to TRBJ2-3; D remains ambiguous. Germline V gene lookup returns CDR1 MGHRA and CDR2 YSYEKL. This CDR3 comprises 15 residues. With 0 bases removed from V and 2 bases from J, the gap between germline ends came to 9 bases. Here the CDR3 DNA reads TGCGCCAGCAGCCAAGATTATTACGACACAGATACGCAGTATTTT. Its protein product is CASSQDYYDTDTQYF.

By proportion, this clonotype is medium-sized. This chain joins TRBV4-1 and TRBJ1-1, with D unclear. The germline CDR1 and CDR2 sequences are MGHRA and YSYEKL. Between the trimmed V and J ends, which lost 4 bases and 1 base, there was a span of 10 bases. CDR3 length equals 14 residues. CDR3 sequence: CASSPSYWNTEAFF. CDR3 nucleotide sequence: TGCGCCAGCAGCCCTTCATACTGGAACACTGAAGCTTTCTTT.

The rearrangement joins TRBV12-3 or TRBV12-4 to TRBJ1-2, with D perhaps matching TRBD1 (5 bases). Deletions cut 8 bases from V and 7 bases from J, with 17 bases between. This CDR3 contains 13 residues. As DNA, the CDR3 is TGTGCCAGCGCCCCCAGGGCCCTCAGTGGCTACACCTTC. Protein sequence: CASAPRALSGYTF.

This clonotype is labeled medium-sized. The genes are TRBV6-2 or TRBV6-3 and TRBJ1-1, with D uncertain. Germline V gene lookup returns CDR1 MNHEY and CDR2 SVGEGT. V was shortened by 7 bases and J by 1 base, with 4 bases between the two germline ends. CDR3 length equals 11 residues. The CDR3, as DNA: TGTGCCAGCAAAGAGAACACTGAAGCTTTCTTT. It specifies CASKENTEAFF.

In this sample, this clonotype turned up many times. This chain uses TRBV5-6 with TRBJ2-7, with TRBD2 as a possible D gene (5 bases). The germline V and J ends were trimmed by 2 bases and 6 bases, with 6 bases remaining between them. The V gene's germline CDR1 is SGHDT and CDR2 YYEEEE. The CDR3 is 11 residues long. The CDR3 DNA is TGTGCCAGCAGCTTTGAGGGCGAGCAGTACTTC. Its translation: CASSFEGEQYF.

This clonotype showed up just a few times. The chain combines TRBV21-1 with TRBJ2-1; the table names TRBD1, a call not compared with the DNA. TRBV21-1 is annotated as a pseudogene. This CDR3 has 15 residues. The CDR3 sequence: CATSIRQGPYNEQFF. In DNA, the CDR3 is TGTGCCACCTCGATTCGACAGGGGCCTTACAATGAGCAGTTCTTC.

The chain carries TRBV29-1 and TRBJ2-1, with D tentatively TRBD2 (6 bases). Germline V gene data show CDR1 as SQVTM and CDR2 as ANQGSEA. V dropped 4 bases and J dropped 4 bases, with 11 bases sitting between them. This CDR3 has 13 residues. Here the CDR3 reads CSVGPSVYNEQFF. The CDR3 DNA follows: TGCAGCGTTGGGCCTAGCGTGTACAATGAGCAGTTCTTC.

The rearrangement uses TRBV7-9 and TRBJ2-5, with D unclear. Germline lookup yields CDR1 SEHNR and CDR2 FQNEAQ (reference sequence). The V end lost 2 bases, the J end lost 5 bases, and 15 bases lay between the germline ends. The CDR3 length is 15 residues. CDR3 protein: CASSLIRREGETQYF. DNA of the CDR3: TGTGCCAGCAGCTTAATCAGGAGAGAAGGGGAGACCCAGTACTTC.

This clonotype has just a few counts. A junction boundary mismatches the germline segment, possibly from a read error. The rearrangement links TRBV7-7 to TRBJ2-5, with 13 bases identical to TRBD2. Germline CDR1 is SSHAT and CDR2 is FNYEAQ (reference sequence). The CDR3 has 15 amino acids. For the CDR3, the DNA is TGTGCTAGCAGCTACGGACTAGCGGGGGAAGAGACCCAGTACTTC. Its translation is CASSYGLAGEETQYF.

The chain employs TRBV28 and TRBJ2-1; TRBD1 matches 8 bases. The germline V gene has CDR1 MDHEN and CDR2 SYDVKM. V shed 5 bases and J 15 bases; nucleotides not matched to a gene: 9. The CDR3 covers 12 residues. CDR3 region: CASSTSDRGRFF. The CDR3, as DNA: TGTGCCAGCAGTACTAGTGACAGGGGACGGTTCTTC. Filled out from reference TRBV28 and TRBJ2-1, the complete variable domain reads DVKVTQSSRYLVKRTGEKVFLECVQDMDHENMFWYRQDPGLGLRLIYFSYDVKMKEKGDIPEGYSVSREKKERFSLILESASTNQTSMYLCASSTSDRGRFFGPGTRLTVL.

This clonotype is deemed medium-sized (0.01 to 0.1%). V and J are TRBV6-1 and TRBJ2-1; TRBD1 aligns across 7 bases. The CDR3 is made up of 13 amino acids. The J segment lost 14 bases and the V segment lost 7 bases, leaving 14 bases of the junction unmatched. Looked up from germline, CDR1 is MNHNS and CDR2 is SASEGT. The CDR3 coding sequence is TGTGCCAGCACCGGAAGAACCGAGACAGGGAAGTTCTTC. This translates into CASTGRTETGKFF.

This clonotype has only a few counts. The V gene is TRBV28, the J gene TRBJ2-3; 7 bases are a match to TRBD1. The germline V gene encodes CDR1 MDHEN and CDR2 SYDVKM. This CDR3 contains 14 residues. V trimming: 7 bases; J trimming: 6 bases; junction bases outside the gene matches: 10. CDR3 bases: TGTGCCAGCATGACGGGACAGCATCAGGATACGCAGTATTTT. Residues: CASMTGQHQDTQYF.

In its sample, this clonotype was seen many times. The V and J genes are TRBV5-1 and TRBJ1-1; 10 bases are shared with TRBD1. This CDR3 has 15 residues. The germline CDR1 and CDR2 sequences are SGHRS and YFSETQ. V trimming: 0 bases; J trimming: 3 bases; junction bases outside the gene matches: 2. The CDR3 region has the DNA TGCGCCAGCAGCTTGGGGGACAGGGGCGACACTGAAGCTTTCTTT. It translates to CASSLGDRGDTEAFF. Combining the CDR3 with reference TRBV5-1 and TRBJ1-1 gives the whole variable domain KAGVTQTPRYLIKTRGQQVTLSCSPISGHRSVSWYQQTPGQGLQFLFEYFSETQRNKGNFPGRFSGRQFSNSRSEMNVSTLELGDSALYLCASSLGDRGDTEAFFGQGTRLTVV.

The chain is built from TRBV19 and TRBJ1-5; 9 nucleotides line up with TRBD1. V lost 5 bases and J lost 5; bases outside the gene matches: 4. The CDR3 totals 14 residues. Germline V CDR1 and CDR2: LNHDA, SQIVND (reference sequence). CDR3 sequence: CASSARDRDQPQHF. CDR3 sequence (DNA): TGTGCCAGTAGTGCACGGGACAGGGATCAGCCCCAGCATTTT. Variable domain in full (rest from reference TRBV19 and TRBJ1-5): DGGITQSPKYLFRKEGQNVTLSCEQNLNHDAMYWYRQDPGQGLRLIYYSQIVNDFQKGDIAEGYSVSREKKESFPLTVTSAQKNPTAFYLCASSARDRDQPQHFGDGTRLSIL.

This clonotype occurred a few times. In nucleotides, the CDR3 is TGTGCCAGCAGTTTTCCCGACAGGGGAAACACTGAAGCTTTCTTT. It yields the protein CASSFPDRGNTEAFF. The gene calls are TRBV28 and TRBJ1-1; 8 nucleotides line up with TRBD1. The J segment lost 2 bases and the V segment lost 3 bases, leaving 5 bases of the junction unmatched. The CDR3 is 15 amino acids. Germline V gene sequence: CDR1 MDHEN, CDR2 SYDVKM.

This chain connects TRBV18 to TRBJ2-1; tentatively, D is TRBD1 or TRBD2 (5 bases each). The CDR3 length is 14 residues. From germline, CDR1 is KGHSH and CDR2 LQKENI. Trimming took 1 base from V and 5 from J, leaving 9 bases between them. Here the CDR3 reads CASSPLQGHNEQFF. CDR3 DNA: TGTGCCAGCTCACCACTTCAGGGACACAATGAGCAGTTCTTC.

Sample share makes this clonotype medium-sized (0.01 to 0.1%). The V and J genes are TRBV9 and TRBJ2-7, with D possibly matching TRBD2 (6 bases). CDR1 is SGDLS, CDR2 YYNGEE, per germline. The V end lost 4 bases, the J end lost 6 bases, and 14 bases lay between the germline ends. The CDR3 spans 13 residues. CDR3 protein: CASSRAQGGEQYF. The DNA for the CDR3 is TGTGCCAGCAGCCGAGCCCAGGGAGGCGAGCAGTACTTC.